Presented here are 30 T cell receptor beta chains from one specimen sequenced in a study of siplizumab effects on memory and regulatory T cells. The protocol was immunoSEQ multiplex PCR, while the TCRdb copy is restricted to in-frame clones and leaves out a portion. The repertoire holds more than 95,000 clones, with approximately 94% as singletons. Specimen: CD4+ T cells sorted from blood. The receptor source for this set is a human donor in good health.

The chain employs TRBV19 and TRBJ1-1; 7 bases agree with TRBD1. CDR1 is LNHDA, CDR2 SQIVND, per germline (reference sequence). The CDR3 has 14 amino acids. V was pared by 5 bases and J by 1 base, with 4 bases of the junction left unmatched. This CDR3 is CASSLQGTNTEAFF. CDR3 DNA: TGTGCCAGTAGTTTACAGGGGACGAACACTGAAGCTTTCTTT.

The CDR3 sequence: CATSKGEETQYF. The CDR3, as DNA: TGTGCCACCAGCAAGGGTGAAGAGACCCAGTACTTC. The chain is built from TRBV15 and TRBJ2-5; D uncertain. The length of the CDR3 is 12 residues. Germline V CDR1 and CDR2: LNHNV, YYDKDF (reference sequence). V was shortened by 4 bases and J by 3 bases, with 6 bases between the two germline ends. The entire variable domain, with the rest obtained from reference TRBV15 and TRBJ2-5, is as follows: DAMVIQNPRYQVTQFGKPVTLSCSQTLNHNVMYWYQQKSSQAPKLLFHYYDKDFNNEADTPDNFQSRRPNTSFCFLDIRSPGLGDTAMYLCATSKGEETQYFGPGTRLLVL.

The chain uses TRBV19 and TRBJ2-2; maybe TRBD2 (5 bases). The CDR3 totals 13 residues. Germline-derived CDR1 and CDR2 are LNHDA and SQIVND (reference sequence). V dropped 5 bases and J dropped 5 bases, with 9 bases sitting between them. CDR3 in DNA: TGTGCCAGTAGTCAAGAGGGAACCGGGGAGCTGTTTTTT. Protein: CASSQEGTGELFF.

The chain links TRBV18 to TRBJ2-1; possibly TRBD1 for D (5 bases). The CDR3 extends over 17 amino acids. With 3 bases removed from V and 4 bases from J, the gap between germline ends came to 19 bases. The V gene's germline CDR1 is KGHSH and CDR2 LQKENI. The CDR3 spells CASSPGRAVIGYNEQFF. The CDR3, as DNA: TGTGCCAGCTCACCGGGCAGGGCCGTGATTGGGTACAATGAGCAGTTCTTC.

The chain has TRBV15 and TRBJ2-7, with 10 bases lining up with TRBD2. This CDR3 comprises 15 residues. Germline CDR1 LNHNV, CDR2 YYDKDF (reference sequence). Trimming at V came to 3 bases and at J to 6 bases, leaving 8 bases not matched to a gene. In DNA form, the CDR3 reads TGTGCCACCAGCAGGGAGACTAGCGGGTGGATCGAGCAGTACTTC. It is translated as CATSRETSGWIEQYF.

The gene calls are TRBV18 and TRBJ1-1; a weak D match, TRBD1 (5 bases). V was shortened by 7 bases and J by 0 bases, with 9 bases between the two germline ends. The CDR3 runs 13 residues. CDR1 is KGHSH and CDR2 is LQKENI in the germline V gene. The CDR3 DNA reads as TGTGCCAGCTTCGGGACCTTGAACACTGAAGCTTTCTTT. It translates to CASFGTLNTEAFF.

CDR3 DNA sequence: TGTGCCAGCGGAGGGACAGGGCGACAAGAGACCCAGTACTTC. Its translation: CASGGTGRQETQYF. The chain is built from TRBV25-1 and TRBJ2-5; the match to TRBD1 covers 9 bases. CDR1 MGHDK and CDR2 SYGVNS come from the germline V gene. The CDR3 loop spans 14 amino acids. After removal of 8 bases from V and 2 bases from J, the junction contained 6 bases not matched to a gene.

The CDR3 DNA sequence: TGTGCCAGTAGTTCGTATGGTGTCCAAGGGCGGGATACGCAGTATTTT. Amino acid sequence: CASSSYGVQGRDTQYF. This sequence joins TRBV19 and TRBJ2-3; no clear D gene. Per germline, CDR1 LNHDA and CDR2 SQIVND (reference sequence). Trimming stripped 5 bases from V and 6 bases from J, with 21 bases between. The CDR3 spans 16 residues.

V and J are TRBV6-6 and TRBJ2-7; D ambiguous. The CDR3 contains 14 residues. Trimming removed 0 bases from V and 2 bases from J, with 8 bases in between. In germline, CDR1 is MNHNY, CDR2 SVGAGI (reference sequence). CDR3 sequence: CASSYSRTAYEQYF. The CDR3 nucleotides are TGTGCCAGCAGTTACTCGAGAACAGCCTACGAGCAGTACTTC.

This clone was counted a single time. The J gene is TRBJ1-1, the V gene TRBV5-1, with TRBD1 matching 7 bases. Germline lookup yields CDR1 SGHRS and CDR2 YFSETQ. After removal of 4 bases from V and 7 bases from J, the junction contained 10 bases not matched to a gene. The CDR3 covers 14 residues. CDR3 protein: CASSRSRDRLEAFF. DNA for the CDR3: TGCGCCAGCAGCCGGAGCCGGGACAGACTTGAAGCTTTCTTT.

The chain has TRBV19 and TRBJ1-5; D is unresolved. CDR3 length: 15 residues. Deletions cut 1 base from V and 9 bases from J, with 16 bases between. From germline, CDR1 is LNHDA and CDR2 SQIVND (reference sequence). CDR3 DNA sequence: TGTGCCAGTAGTATAGCCAGGTTAGGAGAAGGGCCCCAGCATTTT. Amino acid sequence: CASSIARLGEGPQHF.

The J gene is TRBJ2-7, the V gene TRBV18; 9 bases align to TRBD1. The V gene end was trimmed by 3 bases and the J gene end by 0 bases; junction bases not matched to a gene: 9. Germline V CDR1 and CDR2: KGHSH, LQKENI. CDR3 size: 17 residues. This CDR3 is CASSPKTGGLSSYEQYF. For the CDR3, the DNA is TGTGCCAGCTCACCTAAAACAGGGGGCTTGAGCTCCTACGAGCAGTACTTC.

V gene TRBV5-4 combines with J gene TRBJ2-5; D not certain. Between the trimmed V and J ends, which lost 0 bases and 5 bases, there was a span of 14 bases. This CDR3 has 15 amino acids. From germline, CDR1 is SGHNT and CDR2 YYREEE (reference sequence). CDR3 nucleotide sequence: TGTGCCAGCAGCTTGGTGGGTCCTTCTGCTGAGACCCAGTACTTC. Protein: CASSLVGPSAETQYF.

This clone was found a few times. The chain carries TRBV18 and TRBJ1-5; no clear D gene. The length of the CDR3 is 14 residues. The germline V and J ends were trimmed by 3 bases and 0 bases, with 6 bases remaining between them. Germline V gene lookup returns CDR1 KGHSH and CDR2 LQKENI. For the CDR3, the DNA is TGTGCCAGCTCACCCCAAAATAGCAATCAGCCCCAGCATTTT. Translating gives CASSPQNSNQPQHF.

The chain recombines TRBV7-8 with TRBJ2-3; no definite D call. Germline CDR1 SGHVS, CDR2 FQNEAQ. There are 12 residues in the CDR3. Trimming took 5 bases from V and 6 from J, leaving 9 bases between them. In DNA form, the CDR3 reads TGTGCCAGCAGCCGAAAGCTGGATACGCAGTATTTT. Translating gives CASSRKLDTQYF.

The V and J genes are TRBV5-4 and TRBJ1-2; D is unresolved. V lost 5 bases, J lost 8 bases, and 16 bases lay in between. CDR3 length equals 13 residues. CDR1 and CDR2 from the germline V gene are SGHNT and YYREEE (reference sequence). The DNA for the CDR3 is TGTGCCAGCAGTTCTTCAGCAGGCCGGGGCTACACCTTC. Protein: CASSSSAGRGYTF. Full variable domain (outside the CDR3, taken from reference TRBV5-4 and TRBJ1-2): ETGVTQSPTHLIKTRGQQVTLRCSSQSGHNTVSWYQQALGQGPQFIFQYYREEENGRGNFPPRFSGLQFPNYSSELNVNALELDDSALYLCASSSSAGRGYTFGSGTRLTVV.

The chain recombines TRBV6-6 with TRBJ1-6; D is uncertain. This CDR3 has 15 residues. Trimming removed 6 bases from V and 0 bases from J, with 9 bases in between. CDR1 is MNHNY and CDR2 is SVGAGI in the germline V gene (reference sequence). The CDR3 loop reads CASRGGSSYNSPLHF. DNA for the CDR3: TGTGCCAGCAGGGGTGGAAGCTCCTATAATTCACCCCTCCACTTT.

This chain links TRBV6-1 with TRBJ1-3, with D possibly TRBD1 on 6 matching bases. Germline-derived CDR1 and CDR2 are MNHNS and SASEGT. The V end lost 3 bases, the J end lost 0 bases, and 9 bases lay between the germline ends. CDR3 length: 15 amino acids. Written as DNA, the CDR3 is TGTGCCAGCAGTGATCGGACAGCCTCTGGAAACACCATATATTTT. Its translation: CASSDRTASGNTIYF.

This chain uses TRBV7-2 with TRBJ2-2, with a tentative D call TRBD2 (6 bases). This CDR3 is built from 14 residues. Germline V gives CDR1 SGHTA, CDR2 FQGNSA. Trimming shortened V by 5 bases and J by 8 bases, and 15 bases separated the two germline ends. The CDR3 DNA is TGTGCCAGCAGCCCAGCACGCGGGATGGGGGAGCTGTTTTTT. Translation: CASSPARGMGELFF.

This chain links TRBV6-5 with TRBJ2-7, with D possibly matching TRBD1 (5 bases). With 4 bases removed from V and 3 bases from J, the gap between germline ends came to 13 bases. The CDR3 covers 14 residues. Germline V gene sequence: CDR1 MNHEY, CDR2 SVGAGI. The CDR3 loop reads CASSFDSTFYEQYF. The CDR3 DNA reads TGTGCCAGCAGTTTTGACAGTACATTCTACGAGCAGTACTTC.

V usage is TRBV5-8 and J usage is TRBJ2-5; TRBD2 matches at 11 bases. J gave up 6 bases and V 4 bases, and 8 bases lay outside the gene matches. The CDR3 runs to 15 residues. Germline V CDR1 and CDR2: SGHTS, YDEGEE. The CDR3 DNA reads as TGTGCCAGCAGCCGAGGACTAGCGGGCGGCAAGACCCAGTACTTC. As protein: CASSRGLAGGKTQYF.

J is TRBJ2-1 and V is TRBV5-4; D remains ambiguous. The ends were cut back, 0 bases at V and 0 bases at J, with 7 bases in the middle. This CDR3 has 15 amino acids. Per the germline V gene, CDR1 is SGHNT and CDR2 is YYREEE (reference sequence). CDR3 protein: CASSLGGSSYNEQFF. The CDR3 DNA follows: TGTGCCAGCAGCTTGGGCGGCAGCTCCTACAATGAGCAGTTCTTC.

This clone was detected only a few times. The CDR3 bases are TGTGCCATCAGCGGGACTAGCGGGGATACGCAGTATTTT. It specifies CAISGTSGDTQYF. The chain carries TRBV10-3 and TRBJ2-3; 12 bases map to TRBD2. Trimming removed 6 bases from V and 6 bases from J; junction bases left unmatched: 1. This CDR3 is built from 13 residues. CDR1 is ENHRY, CDR2 SYGVKD, per germline.

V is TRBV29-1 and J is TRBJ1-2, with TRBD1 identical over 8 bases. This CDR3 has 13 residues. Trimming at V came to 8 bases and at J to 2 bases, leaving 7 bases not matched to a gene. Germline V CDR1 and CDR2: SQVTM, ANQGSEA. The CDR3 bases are TGCAGCACCCGAGGACAGGGAAACTATGGCTACACCTTC. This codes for CSTRGQGNYGYTF.

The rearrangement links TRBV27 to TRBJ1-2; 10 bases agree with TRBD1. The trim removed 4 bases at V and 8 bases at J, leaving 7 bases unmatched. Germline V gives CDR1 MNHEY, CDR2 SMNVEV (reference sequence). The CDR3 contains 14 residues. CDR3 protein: CASSSDRGLGGYTF. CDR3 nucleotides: TGTGCCAGCAGTTCCGACAGGGGGCTGGGGGGCTACACCTTC.

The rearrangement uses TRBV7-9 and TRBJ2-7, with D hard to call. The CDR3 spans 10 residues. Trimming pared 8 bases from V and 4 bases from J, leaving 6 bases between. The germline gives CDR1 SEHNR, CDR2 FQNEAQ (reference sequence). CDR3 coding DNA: TGTGCCAGCGGCGATTACGAGCAGTACTTC. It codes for CASGDYEQYF.

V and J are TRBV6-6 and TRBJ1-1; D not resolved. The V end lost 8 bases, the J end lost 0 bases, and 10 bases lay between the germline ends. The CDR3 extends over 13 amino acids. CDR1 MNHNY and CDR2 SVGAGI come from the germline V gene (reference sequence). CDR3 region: CASGRVMNTEAFF. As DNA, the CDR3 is TGTGCCAGCGGGAGGGTCATGAACACTGAAGCTTTCTTT.

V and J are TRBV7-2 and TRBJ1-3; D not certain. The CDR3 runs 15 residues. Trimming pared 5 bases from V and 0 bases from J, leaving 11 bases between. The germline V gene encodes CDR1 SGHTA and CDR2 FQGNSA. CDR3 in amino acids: CASSITHASGNTIYF. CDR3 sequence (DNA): TGTGCCAGCAGCATTACACATGCCTCTGGAAACACCATATATTTT.

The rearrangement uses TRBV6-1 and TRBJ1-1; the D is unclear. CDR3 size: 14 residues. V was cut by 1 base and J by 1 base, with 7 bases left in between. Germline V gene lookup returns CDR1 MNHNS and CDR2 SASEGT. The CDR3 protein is CASSEGGPNTEAFF. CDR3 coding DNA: TGTGCCAGCAGTGAAGGAGGACCGAACACTGAAGCTTTCTTT.

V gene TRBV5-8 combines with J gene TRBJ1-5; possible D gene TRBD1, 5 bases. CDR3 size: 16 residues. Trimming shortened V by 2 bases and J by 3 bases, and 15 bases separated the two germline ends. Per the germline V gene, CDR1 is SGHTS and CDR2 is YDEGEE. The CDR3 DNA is TGTGCCAGCAGCTTTGGGCAGGGCGGACCCAATCAGCCCCAGCATTTT. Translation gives CASSFGQGGPNQPQHF.